The present TCR beta chain was sequenced within a study of T cell responses to AZD1222 COVID-19 vaccine. Study results and caveats: Reportedly, nearly half of unique spike TCRs recognized epitopes outside B.1.351/B.1.1.7 mutations. At baseline, just 6 or 7 AZD1222 recipients tested seropositive.

Second doses that came at about 4 or about 12 weeks were put together. Turning to this clone: The antigen remains unidentified.

The V end was cut by 0 bases, the J end by 6 bases, with 8 bases between. Germline CDR1 and CDR2: LGHDT and YNNKEL (reference sequence). The CDR3 is made up of 14 amino acids. TCRdb keeps only in-frame clones here, not all; method: immunoSEQ multiplex PCR. This sample has around 100,000 clones, with approximately 87% found just once. This sequence joins TRBV3-1 (or the pseudogene TRBV3-2) and TRBJ1-4, with TRBD1 as a possible D gene (5 bases). This receptor was taken from an adult who received the AZD1222 COVID-19 vaccine. The sequencing here drew on peripheral blood, taken 28 days after the second AZD1222 dose. Written as DNA, the CDR3 is TGTGCCAGCAGCCAAGACTGGGGGGATGAAAAACTGTTTTTT. This gives the protein CASSQDWGDEKLFF.